Sequencing of this TCR beta chain was carried out in a study of T-cell reconstitution after alpha-beta-depleted transplantation in children. Library preparation (for TCRbeta) was performed with unique molecular identifiers. TCRdb analysed the PCR reads with MiXCR anew, one entry per CDR3 protein. This sample yields approximately 520,000 distinct CDR3 sequences, of which approximately 32% are seen a single time; 2% to 2.5% belongs to the top ten. Germline CDR1 reads SGHKS; CDR2 reads YYEKEE (reference sequence). The CDR3 has 16 amino acids. V lost 0 bases, J lost 2 bases, and 15 bases lay in between. This clonotype came up once.

The sample in question was PBMCs from the stem cell graft donor, obtained from the stem cell graft. The chain joins TRBV5-5 to TRBJ2-7, with D perhaps matching TRBD1 or TRBD2 (5 bases each). This clonotype was sampled from a human donor who donated a stem cell graft to a child with aplastic anemia. CDR3: CASSLVEGIRTYEQYV. In DNA, the CDR3 is TGTGCCAGCAGCTTGGTCGAGGGGATCAGGACCTACGAGCAGTACGTC.